This T cell receptor (beta chain) stems from a study of STAT5B mutations in CD4+ large granular lymphocyte leukemia. Looked up from germline, CDR1 is SGHTA and CDR2 is FQGNSA. The CDR3 extends over 14 amino acids. V was clipped by 5 bases and J by 5 bases; unmatched bases: 5. General study findings and limits: Less than 30% of private leukemic clonotypes occurred rarely in other patients' non-leukemic repertoires. The CD4+ versus CD8+ T-LGLL clonality difference may reflect limited sample size. 8/27 top patient clones versus 2/35 control clones were TRBV06-family. Patient CD4-sorted repertoires stayed more clonal than healthy ones after leukemic-clone removal.

Assay used: immunoSEQ multiplex PCR; TCRdb lists only in-frame clones, some missing. The sample has approximately 35,000 clones; over 65% are singletons. Concerning this clone: What it binds is unknown.

This chain connects TRBV7-2 to TRBJ1-1, with 10 bases fitting TRBD1. The receptor was derived from a human donor in good health. The sequencing sample was made of CD4+ T cells from blood buffy coats. The CDR3 loop reads CASSPGQGQTEAFF. The CDR3 DNA sequence: TGTGCCAGCAGCCCGGGACAGGGGCAAACTGAAGCTTTCTTT.